This T cell receptor (beta chain) was observed in a study of cytomegalovirus exposure and HLA in healthy donors. Study-level points and caveats: First-cohort TCR clusters were later found to tend to co-occur in the 90 to 150 validation repertoires. The study designated 150 or so TCR beta chains cytomegalovirus-associated.

The donors were members of the validation cohort comprising approximately 120 subjects, separate from the approximately 630-subject first cohort. As concerns this clone: Its antigen is still unknown.

TCRdb keeps only in-frame clones here, not all; method: immunoSEQ multiplex PCR. The table has about 250,000 clones, less than 90% seen once. CDR3 length: 16 residues. The V end lost 4 bases, the J end lost 5 bases, and 20 bases lay between the germline ends. The germline CDR1 and CDR2 sequences are MGHRA and YSYEKL. The chain employs TRBV4-1 and TRBJ2-5; tentatively, D is TRBD2 (6 bases). The sample was PBMCs. This receptor was obtained from a man aged 18 to 30 in good health and CMV-seropositive. The CDR3 nucleotides are TGCGCCAGCAGCCCTTCGTGGAGGGCTCTCGGGGAGACCCAGTACTTC. Translation: CASSPSWRALGETQYF.